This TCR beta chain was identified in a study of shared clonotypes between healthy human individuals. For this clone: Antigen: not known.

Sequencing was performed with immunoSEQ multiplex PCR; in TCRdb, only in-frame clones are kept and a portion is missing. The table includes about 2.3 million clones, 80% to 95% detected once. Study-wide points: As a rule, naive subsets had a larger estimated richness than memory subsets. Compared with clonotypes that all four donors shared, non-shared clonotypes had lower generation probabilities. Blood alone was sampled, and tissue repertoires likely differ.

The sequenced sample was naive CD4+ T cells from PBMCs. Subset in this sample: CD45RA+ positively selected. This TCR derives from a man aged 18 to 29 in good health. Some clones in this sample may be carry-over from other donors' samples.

CDR3 sequence reads: CAWGTTGELFF. CDR3 nucleotides: TGTGCCTGGGGGACAACCGGGGAGCTGTTTTTT. The J gene is TRBJ2-2, the V gene TRBV30; tentatively, D is TRBD1 (6 bases). V dropped 5 bases and J dropped 5 bases, with 6 bases sitting between them. Germline V gene lookup returns CDR1 GTSNPN and CDR2 SVGIG (reference sequence). This CDR3 region has 11 residues.